The source of this T cell receptor (beta chain) is a study of CD8 T cells in ankylosing spondylitis. Overall study results and limits: Peripheral blood samples showed relatively rare disease-linked clones, and these clones were CD8+. In ankylosing spondylitis blood, a motif of eight highly homologous TCR beta variants appeared characteristic.

This CDR3 has 15 amino acids. V shed 0 bases and J shed 4 bases, with 11 bases lying between them. The germline V gene encodes CDR1 SGHRS and CDR2 YFSETQ. The authors made TCR beta libraries by quantitative 5'-RACE with molecular barcodes. TCRdb independently ran MiXCR on the 5' RACE reads; one entry per CDR3 protein. The sample yields around 480,000 distinct CDR3 sequences, about a sixth seen once. There are a few counts of this clonotype. Its antigen is undetermined. The clonotype originates from a male donor with ankylosing spondylitis. The sequenced sample consisted of blood, either unsorted or a sorted T cell fraction (not recorded which). V usage is TRBV5-1 and J usage is TRBJ1-3; D is unresolved. The CDR3 here is CASSLVYGYGNTIYF. The DNA of the CDR3 is TGCGCCAGCAGCTTGGTGTACGGGTACGGAAACACCATATATTTT.